This TCR beta chain was sequenced for a study of OX40 agonist ivuxolimab in advanced cancers. About the study: Ivuxolimab is an agonistic anti-OX40 (CD134) antibody, and patients were treated with it. Three partial responders included one hepatocellular carcinoma patient and two cutaneous melanoma patients.

The CDR3 covers 13 residues. Between the trimmed V and J ends, which lost 0 bases and 6 bases, there was a span of 6 bases. Germline values: CDR1 SGHVS, CDR2 FQNEAQ. Study observations and caveats: The average count of expanded clones was higher among CD8+ T cells than among CD4+.

A history of autoimmune disease or systemic immunosuppression excluded patients. For this clone: Its antigen remains unknown.

Only in-frame clones appear in the TCRdb table, and some are missing; sequencing was by immunoSEQ multiplex PCR. The data hold under 75,000 clones, with 86% observed a single time. The source of this sequence is an adult with an advanced solid tumor such as melanoma, head and neck, liver or kidney cancer. This specimen was CD4+ or CD8+ T cells sorted from blood, taken in a trial of the OX40 agonist ivuxolimab. The chain joins TRBV7-8 to TRBJ2-1; D is possibly TRBD2 (5 bases). CDR3 residues: CASSLARVNEQFF. The CDR3 DNA follows: TGTGCCAGCAGCTTAGCGAGGGTCAATGAGCAGTTCTTC.